This note documents a single TCR beta chain sequence. This clone appeared a single time. Its specific antigen is unknown. Base quality data are lacking; no much larger clone is found one base away. CDR3 length: 15 amino acids, cysteine to phenylalanine. Only the CDR3 part of the read is kept: 45 bases, read in frame from the first base. The data are from a study of control samples from healthy donors and cancer patients (dated by TCRdb to 2018 to 2020). Libraries came from the immunoSEQ multiplex PCR assay. TCRdb mirrors the immuneACCESS table, restricted to in-frame sequences. Some clones are absent from its copies; in checked studies, under half trace to an unresolved V gene, and the reason for the others is unknown. A total of 170,000 or so clones appear in this sample, more than 85% of them only once. Around 2% of the sample is held by the ten biggest clonotypes.

This receptor was identified in a woman aged 40-49 years in good health. The sequencing input was blood. Here the chain combines TRBV21-1 and TRBJ2-1; the table's D gene call, TRBD1, was not cross checked with the DNA. TRBV21-1 is assigned pseudogene status. The nucleotide sequence reads TGTGCCAGCAGCCCCAGAGGGACAATTGCGAATGAGCAGTTCTTC. Protein translation: CASSPRGTIANEQFF.